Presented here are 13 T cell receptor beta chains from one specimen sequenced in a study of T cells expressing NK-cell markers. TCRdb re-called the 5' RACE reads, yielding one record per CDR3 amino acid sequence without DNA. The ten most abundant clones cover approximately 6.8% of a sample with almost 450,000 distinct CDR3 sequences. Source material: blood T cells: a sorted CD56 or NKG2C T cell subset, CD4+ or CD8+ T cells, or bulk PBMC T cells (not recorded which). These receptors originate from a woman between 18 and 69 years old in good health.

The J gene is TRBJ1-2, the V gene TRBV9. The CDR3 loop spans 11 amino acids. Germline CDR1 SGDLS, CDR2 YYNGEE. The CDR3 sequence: CASSVGDGYTF.

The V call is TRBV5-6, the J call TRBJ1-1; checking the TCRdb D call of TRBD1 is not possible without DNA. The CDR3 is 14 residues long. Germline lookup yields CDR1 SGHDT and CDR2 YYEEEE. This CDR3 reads CASSRTGFNTEAFF.

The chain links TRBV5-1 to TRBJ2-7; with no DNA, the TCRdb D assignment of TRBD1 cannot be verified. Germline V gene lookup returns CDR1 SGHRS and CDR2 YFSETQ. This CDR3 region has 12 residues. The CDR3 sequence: CASSLTGGEQYF. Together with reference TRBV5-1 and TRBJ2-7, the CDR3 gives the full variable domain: KAGVTQTPRYLIKTRGQQVTLSCSPISGHRSVSWYQQTPGQGLQFLFEYFSETQRNKGNFPGRFSGRQFSNSRSEMNVSTLELGDSALYLCASSLTGGEQYFGPGTRLTVT.

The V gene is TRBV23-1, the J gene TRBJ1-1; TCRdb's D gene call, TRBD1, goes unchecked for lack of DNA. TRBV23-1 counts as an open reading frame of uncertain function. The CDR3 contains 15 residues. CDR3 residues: CARDRGQGTGTEAFF.

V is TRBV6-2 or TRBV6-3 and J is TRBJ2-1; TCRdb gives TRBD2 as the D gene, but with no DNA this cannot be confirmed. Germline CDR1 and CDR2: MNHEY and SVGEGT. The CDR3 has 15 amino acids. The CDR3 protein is CASSYGGGARNEQFF.

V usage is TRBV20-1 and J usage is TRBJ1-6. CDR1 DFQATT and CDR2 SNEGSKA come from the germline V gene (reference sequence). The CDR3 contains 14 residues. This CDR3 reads CSASGGQGRSPLHF.

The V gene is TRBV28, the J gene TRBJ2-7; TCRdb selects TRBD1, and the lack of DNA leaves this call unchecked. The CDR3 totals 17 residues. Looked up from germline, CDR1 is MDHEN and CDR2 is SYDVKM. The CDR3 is CASSSRGRKSSGIEQYF.

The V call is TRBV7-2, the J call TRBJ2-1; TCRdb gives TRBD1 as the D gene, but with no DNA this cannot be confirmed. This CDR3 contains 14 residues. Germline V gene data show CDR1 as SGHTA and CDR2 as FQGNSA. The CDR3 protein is CASSLRGGEDEQFF. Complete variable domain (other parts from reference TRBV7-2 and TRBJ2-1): GAGVSQSPSNKVTEKGKDVELRCDPISGHTALYWYRQSLGQGLEFLIYFQGNSAPDKSGLPSDRFSAERTGGSVSTLTIQRTQQEDSAVYLCASSLRGGEDEQFFGPGTRLTVL.

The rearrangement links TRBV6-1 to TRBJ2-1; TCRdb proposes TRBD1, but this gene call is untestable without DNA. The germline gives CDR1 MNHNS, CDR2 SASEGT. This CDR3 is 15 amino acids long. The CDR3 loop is CASSPTGTDYNEQFF.

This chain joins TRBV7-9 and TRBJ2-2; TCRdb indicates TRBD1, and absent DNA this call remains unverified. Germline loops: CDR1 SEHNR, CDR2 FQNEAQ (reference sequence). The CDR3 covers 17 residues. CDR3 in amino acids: CASSLPPAPANTGELFF. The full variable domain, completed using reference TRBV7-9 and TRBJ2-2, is DTGVSQNPRHKITKRGQNVTFRCDPISEHNRLYWYRQTLGQGPEFLTYFQNEAQLEKSRLLSDRFSAERPKGSFSTLEIQRTEQGDSAMYLCASSLPPAPANTGELFFGEGSRLTVL.

The CDR3 loop is CASSSGQGAPTDTQYF. The chain links TRBV7-2 to TRBJ2-3; TCRdb proposes TRBD1, but this gene call is untestable without DNA. Germline V gene data show CDR1 as SGHTA and CDR2 as FQGNSA. The CDR3 is made up of 16 amino acids.

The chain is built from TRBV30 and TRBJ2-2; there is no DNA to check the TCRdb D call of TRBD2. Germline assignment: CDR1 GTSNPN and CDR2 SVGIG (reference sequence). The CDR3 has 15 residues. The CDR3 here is CAWSVHGRALGELFF.

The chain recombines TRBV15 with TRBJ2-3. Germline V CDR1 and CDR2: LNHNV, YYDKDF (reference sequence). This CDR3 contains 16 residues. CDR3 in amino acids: CATSRGTGASTDTQYF.